The 31 T cell receptor beta chains below were found in one sample sequenced in a study of long-term antiretroviral therapy in people with HIV. Version v3.0 of the immunoSEQ assay was performed at survey level. Assay used: immunoSEQ multiplex PCR; TCRdb lists only in-frame clones, some missing. The sample yields some 30,000 clones, roughly 90% seen once. The sample was unsorted PBMCs, taken 1.8 years after starting antiretroviral therapy. The receptors were gathered from a woman aged 18-29 years with HIV.

J is TRBJ2-1 and V is TRBV2; 8 bases match TRBD1. V trimming: 6 bases; J trimming: 4 bases; junction bases outside the gene matches: 5. Germline values: CDR1 SNHLY, CDR2 FYNNEI. This CDR3 contains 14 residues. The CDR3 sequence is CASRTGTGYNEQFF. CDR3 nucleotides: TGTGCCAGCAGAACCGGGACAGGTTACAATGAGCAGTTCTTC.

The chain employs TRBV7-2 and TRBJ2-4, with D perhaps matching TRBD2 (6 bases). The CDR3 runs 16 residues. Germline V gene data show CDR1 as SGHTA and CDR2 as FQGNSA. V was trimmed by 5 bases and J by 0 bases, leaving 14 bases between them. Here the CDR3 reads CASSPRDSRAKNIQYF. DNA of the CDR3: TGTGCCAGCAGCCCACGGGACTCTCGAGCCAAAAACATTCAGTACTTC.

The V call is TRBV9, the J call TRBJ1-1; 7 nucleotides agree with TRBD1. Trimming at V came to 4 bases and at J to 1 base, leaving 16 bases not matched to a gene. From germline, CDR1 is SGDLS and CDR2 YYNGEE. The CDR3 is 18 amino acids. This chain's CDR3 is CASSPTSLRYRGNTEAFF. The CDR3 DNA reads TGTGCCAGCAGCCCCACAAGCCTGAGATACAGGGGGAACACTGAAGCTTTCTTT.

J is TRBJ2-3 and V is TRBV5-1; 14 nucleotides match TRBD2. With V trimmed by 0 bases and J by 5 bases, 5 bases remained unmatched. CDR1 is SGHRS, CDR2 YFSETQ, per germline. The length of the CDR3 is 17 residues. The CDR3 reads CASSLAPGLAGVDTQYF. The CDR3, as DNA: TGCGCCAGCAGCTTGGCCCCGGGACTAGCGGGAGTAGATACGCAGTATTTT.

V gene TRBV5-1 combines with J gene TRBJ2-3, with D maybe TRBD2 (6 bases). V was trimmed by 5 bases and J by 2 bases, leaving 15 bases between them. The germline CDR1 and CDR2 sequences are SGHRS and YFSETQ. The CDR3 loop spans 15 amino acids. In nucleotides, the CDR3 is TGCGCCAGCAGAGTAAGTCTAGCGTTCACAGATACGCAGTATTTT. Protein sequence: CASRVSLAFTDTQYF.

This clone occurred once. V usage is TRBV29-1 and J usage is TRBJ2-2; D gene unclear. The germline V gene has CDR1 SQVTM and CDR2 ANQGSEA. The CDR3 totals 14 residues. V lost 5 bases, J lost 1 base, and 11 bases lay in between. The CDR3 spells CSVKRTVNTGELFF. CDR3 nucleotides: TGCAGCGTTAAGAGGACGGTGAACACCGGGGAGCTGTTTTTT.

By its share, this clone is medium-sized (0.01 to 0.1%). The chain joins TRBV28 to TRBJ2-5; 10 bases match TRBD1. This CDR3 has 16 amino acids. Per the germline V gene, CDR1 is MDHEN and CDR2 is SYDVKM. The ends lost 5 bases at V and 0 bases at J; junction bases unmatched: 6. The CDR3 sequence: CASSPDRGINQETQYF. Written as DNA, the CDR3 is TGTGCCAGCAGTCCGGACAGGGGGATAAACCAAGAGACCCAGTACTTC.

This sequence joins TRBV27 and TRBJ2-7; TRBD2 agrees at 7 bases. The CDR3 runs to 13 residues. The trim removed 6 bases at V and 5 bases at J, leaving 7 bases unmatched. CDR1 is MNHEY and CDR2 is SMNVEV in the germline V gene (reference sequence). The CDR3 protein is CASSFSTSHEQYF. In nucleotides, the CDR3 is TGTGCCAGCAGCTTTTCGACTAGCCACGAGCAGTACTTC.

The V and J genes are TRBV9 and TRBJ2-1; 12 positions agree with TRBD2. The length of the CDR3 is 15 residues. CDR1 and CDR2 from the germline V gene are SGDLS and YYNGEE. J was trimmed by 8 bases and V by 2 bases; bases with no gene match: 5. The CDR3 spells CASSVASGRGDEQFF. CDR3 bases: TGTGCCAGCAGCGTTGCTAGCGGGAGGGGAGATGAGCAGTTCTTC.

The gene calls are TRBV4-3 and TRBJ2-7; D is uncertain. The germline V gene has CDR1 LGHNA and CDR2 YSLEER. The V gene lost 1 base and the J gene lost 5 bases, with 9 bases spanning the gap. This CDR3 region has 13 residues. The CDR3 nucleotides are TGCGCCAGCAGCCAAGTCACGGGCAACGAGCAGTACTTC. This translates into CASSQVTGNEQYF.

The rearrangement uses TRBV7-9 and TRBJ2-1, with no clear D. Looked up from germline, CDR1 is SEHNR and CDR2 is FQNEAQ (reference sequence). The CDR3 is 15 residues long. V lost 3 bases and J lost 1, with 10 bases in between. The CDR3 sequence is CASSFTNRSYNEQFF. The CDR3 DNA reads TGTGCCAGCAGCTTTACGAACCGATCCTACAATGAGCAGTTCTTC.

This clone was seen just once. CDR3 sequence (DNA): TGTGCCAGCGCGAACACGGCCTACGAGCAGTACTTC. Amino acids: CASANTAYEQYF. The chain couples TRBV6-5 to TRBJ2-7; D remains ambiguous. Germline values: CDR1 MNHEY, CDR2 SVGAGI. This CDR3 comprises 12 residues. V was trimmed by 8 bases and J by 2 bases, leaving 10 bases between them.

The chain is built from TRBV6-5 and TRBJ1-1, with 7 positions matching TRBD1. Trimming took 6 bases from V and 1 from J; bases not matched to a gene: 8. Germline V CDR1 and CDR2: MNHEY, SVGAGI. This CDR3 is 15 amino acids long. This CDR3 is CASSLLDRANTEAFF. As DNA, the CDR3 is TGTGCCAGCAGCTTACTTGACAGGGCGAACACTGAAGCTTTCTTT.

The chain uses TRBV11-3 and TRBJ2-3, with 9 nucleotides matching TRBD1. Germline loops: CDR1 SGHNT, CDR2 YENEEA. V lost 5 bases and J lost 0; bases outside the gene matches: 3. This CDR3 comprises 15 residues. The CDR3 reads CASSGGQGSTDTQYF. In nucleotides, the CDR3 is TGTGCCAGCAGCGGGGGACAGGGAAGCACAGATACGCAGTATTTT.

The chain combines TRBV11-2 with TRBJ2-5, with 10 bases identical to TRBD2. CDR1 is SGHAT, CDR2 FQNNGV, per germline. CDR3 length equals 16 residues. V shed 5 bases and J 7 bases; nucleotides not matched to a gene: 13. CDR3 sequence: CASSPQAGGPFGTQYF. Written as DNA, the CDR3 is TGTGCCAGCAGCCCTCAAGCGGGAGGGCCCTTCGGGACCCAGTACTTC.

The V call is TRBV6-5, the J call TRBJ2-7; D is unclear. The CDR3 consists of 12 residues. Germline loops: CDR1 MNHEY, CDR2 SVGAGI. Trimming removed 6 bases at V and 4 bases at J, with 10 bases between. CDR3 in DNA: TGTGCCAGCAGGAAATTTGGGTACGAGCAGTACTTC. Residues: CASRKFGYEQYF.

The J gene is TRBJ1-2, the V gene TRBV5-1; no firm D call. The CDR3 has 12 amino acids. Germline V gene lookup returns CDR1 SGHRS and CDR2 YFSETQ. Deletions cut 4 bases from V and 7 bases from J, with 11 bases between. The chain's CDR3 is CASSEPTSGYTF. In DNA, the CDR3 is TGCGCCAGCAGCGAACCTACGAGTGGCTACACCTTC.

The rearrangement links TRBV5-1 to TRBJ1-6, with 8 bases lining up with TRBD1. The CDR3 is 14 residues long. J gave up 7 bases and V 5 bases, and 5 bases lay outside the gene matches. Germline V gene sequence: CDR1 SGHRS, CDR2 YFSETQ. In DNA form, the CDR3 reads TGCGCCAGCAGACAGGGGGGCGAGAATTCACCCCTCCACTTT. It codes for CASRQGGENSPLHF.

The CDR3 bases are TGCGCCAGCAGCCAAGATCGGGTCTACGAAGGGGAAAAACTGTTTTTT. As protein: CASSQDRVYEGEKLFF. The chain has TRBV4-3 and TRBJ1-4; the D is unclear. Trimming left V 0 bases short and J 8 bases short, with 16 bases between. CDR3 length equals 16 residues. CDR1 and CDR2 (germline): LGHNA, YSLEER.

This chain connects TRBV29-1 to TRBJ2-7; D gene ambiguous. The V gene lost 5 bases and the J gene lost 0 bases, with 5 bases spanning the gap. This CDR3 is 11 amino acids long. Per the germline V gene, CDR1 is SQVTM and CDR2 is ANQGSEA. CDR3 sequence (DNA): TGCAGCGTTTTCGGCTCCTACGAGCAGTACTTC. Its protein product is CSVFGSYEQYF.

V gene TRBV28 combines with J gene TRBJ2-7; D possibly corresponds to TRBD2 (6 bases). The CDR3 extends over 12 amino acids. Trimming took off 2 bases at V and 4 bases at J, with 6 bases between the two ends. Per the germline V gene, CDR1 is MDHEN and CDR2 is SYDVKM. As DNA, the CDR3 is TGTGCCAGCAGTTTAGGAGGGTACGAGCAGTACTTC. Its protein product is CASSLGGYEQYF.

This chain uses TRBV10-3 with TRBJ2-1, with D possibly being TRBD1 or TRBD2 (5 bases each). CDR3 length equals 15 residues. Between the trimmed V and J ends, which lost 7 bases and 8 bases, there was a span of 21 bases. CDR1 and CDR2 (germline): ENHRY, SYGVKD. The CDR3 bases are TGTGCCATCAAGCCGGGACCCCCATTAAGAGATGAGCAGTTCTTC. Translated: CAIKPGPPLRDEQFF.

V and J are TRBV27 and TRBJ1-1, with D maybe TRBD1 (6 bases). The V gene's germline CDR1 is MNHEY and CDR2 SMNVEV (reference sequence). The CDR3 runs to 14 residues. Trimming took 0 bases from V and 10 from J, leaving 15 bases between them. The CDR3 region has the DNA TGTGCCAGCAGTTTATCGGCAGGGGTGTTGGGAGCTTTCTTT. Its translation is CASSLSAGVLGAFF.

V gene TRBV10-3 combines with J gene TRBJ1-3; TRBD1 agrees at 8 bases. CDR3 size: 17 residues. Per the germline V gene, CDR1 is ENHRY and CDR2 is SYGVKD. The V segment lost 10 bases and the J segment 2 bases; nucleotides outside the gene matches: 16. CDR3 DNA sequence: TGTGCCAGCAGCTGGGACAGGCCCAACTTCACTGGAAACACCATATATTTT. Translating gives CASSWDRPNFTGNTIYF.

This sequence joins TRBV20-1 and TRBJ2-3; the D is unclear. Germline V CDR1 and CDR2: DFQATT, SNEGSKA (reference sequence). V lost 5 bases and J lost 4, with 7 bases in between. This CDR3 comprises 11 residues. The CDR3 region is CSAAAPDTQYF. CDR3 DNA: TGCAGTGCTGCAGCGCCAGATACGCAGTATTTT.

The chain employs TRBV19 and TRBJ1-5; D is uncertain. Per germline, CDR1 LNHDA and CDR2 SQIVND (reference sequence). Trimming took 4 bases from V and 4 from J, leaving 11 bases between them. CDR3 length equals 14 residues. In DNA, the CDR3 is TGTGCCAGTAGTACCTCGGACGGTAATCAGCCCCAGCATTTT. Translation gives CASSTSDGNQPQHF. The entire variable domain, with the rest obtained from reference TRBV19 and TRBJ1-5, is as follows: DGGITQSPKYLFRKEGQNVTLSCEQNLNHDAMYWYRQDPGQGLRLIYYSQIVNDFQKGDIAEGYSVSREKKESFPLTVTSAQKNPTAFYLCASSTSDGNQPQHFGDGTRLSIL.

The chain uses TRBV4-3 and TRBJ2-7; D call uncertain. From germline, CDR1 is LGHNA and CDR2 YSLEER. This CDR3 region has 14 residues. Trimming cost V 0 bases and J 0 bases, with 6 bases left between them. The CDR3 sequence is CASSQDRASYEQYF. Written as DNA, the CDR3 is TGCGCCAGCAGCCAAGATAGGGCCTCCTACGAGCAGTACTTC.

CDR3 bases: TGTGCCAGCACTGCCAACAGGGATTTTGAAGCTTTCTTT. This codes for CASTANRDFEAFF. V is TRBV6-6 and J is TRBJ1-1; TRBD1 might be the D (6 bases). CDR3 length equals 13 residues. CDR1 is MNHNY, CDR2 SVGAGI, per germline (reference sequence). V was shortened by 7 bases and J by 7 bases, with 16 bases between the two germline ends.

This clone was counted between two and nine times. This rearrangement joins TRBV2 to TRBJ1-1; D is possibly TRBD1 (5 bases). Between the trimmed V and J ends, which lost 6 bases and 10 bases, there was a span of 15 bases. This CDR3 contains 12 residues. Germline values: CDR1 SNHLY, CDR2 FYNNEI. CDR3 protein: CASSPQGVSAFF. The CDR3 DNA reads TGTGCCAGCAGCCCGCAAGGGGTGTCAGCTTTCTTT.

This clone was recorded once. The chain employs TRBV19 and TRBJ1-3; 8 bases line up with TRBD1. The CDR3 is made up of 16 amino acids. The trim removed 4 bases at V and 2 bases at J, leaving 7 bases unmatched. The V gene's germline CDR1 is LNHDA and CDR2 SQIVND (reference sequence). CDR3 residues: CASSTPGQETGNTIYF. The CDR3 DNA sequence: TGTGCCAGTAGTACCCCGGGACAGGAAACTGGAAACACCATATATTTT.

The chain is built from TRBV5-1 and TRBJ2-7, with a tentative D call TRBD1 (5 bases). Per the germline V gene, CDR1 is SGHRS and CDR2 is YFSETQ. Between the trimmed V and J ends, which lost 0 bases and 5 bases, there was a span of 12 bases. This CDR3 comprises 14 residues. The CDR3 loop reads CASSLASSTDEQYF. CDR3 in DNA: TGCGCCAGCAGCTTGGCCTCGTCGACAGACGAGCAGTACTTC.